The clone carrying this TCR beta chain was observed a few times. What it binds is unknown. The CDR3 is 14 residues long. Trimming removed 7 bases at V and 0 bases at J, with 10 bases between. The germline gives CDR1 MNHNS, CDR2 SASEGT. Libraries of TCR beta came from iRepertoire HTBI primers plus Arm-PCR of CDR3 regions. TCRdb re-derived calls from the multiplex PCR reads in MiXCR, one entry per CDR3 protein. In the table there are fewer than 650,000 distinct CDR3 sequences, about 16% of which are singletons. The time point was: newly diagnosed GD, antithyroid drugs for less than 3 months. Extracted PBMC RNA gave rise to the TCR library. The data stem from a study of regulatory T cells in long-lasting Graves disease. General study findings and limits: Favoring TRBV28, TRBJ1-2 and TRBJ2-5 was a feature seen in persistent disease.

The sample also formed part of further work on T cells in Graves' hyperthyroidism and ophthalmopathy.

This clonotype originated in a man between 18 and 29 years old with Graves disease. V is TRBV6-1 and J is TRBJ1-5, with D maybe TRBD1 (6 bases). The material sequenced was peripheral blood mononuclear cells (PBMCs), taken at new diagnosis, from a patient treated with antithyroid drugs. CDR3 sequence: CASTDRYSNQPQHF. CDR3 nucleotide sequence: TGTGCCAGCACCGACAGGTATAGCAATCAGCCCCAGCATTTT.